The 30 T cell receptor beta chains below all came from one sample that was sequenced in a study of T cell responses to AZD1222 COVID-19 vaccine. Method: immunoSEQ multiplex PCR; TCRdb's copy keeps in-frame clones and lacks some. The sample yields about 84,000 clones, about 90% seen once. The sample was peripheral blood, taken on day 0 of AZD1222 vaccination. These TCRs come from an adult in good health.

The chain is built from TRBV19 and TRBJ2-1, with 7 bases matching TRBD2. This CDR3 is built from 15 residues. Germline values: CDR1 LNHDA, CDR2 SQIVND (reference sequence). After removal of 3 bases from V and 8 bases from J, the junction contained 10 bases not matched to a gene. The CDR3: CASSMSENGRDEQFF. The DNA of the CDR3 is TGTGCCAGTAGTATGAGTGAAAATGGGAGGGATGAGCAGTTCTTC.

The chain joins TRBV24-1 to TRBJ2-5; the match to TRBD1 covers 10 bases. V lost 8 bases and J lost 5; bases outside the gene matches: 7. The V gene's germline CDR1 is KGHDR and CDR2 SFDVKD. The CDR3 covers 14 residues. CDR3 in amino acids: CATIGTGERETQYF. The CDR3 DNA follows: TGTGCCACCATTGGGACAGGGGAGAGGGAGACCCAGTACTTC.

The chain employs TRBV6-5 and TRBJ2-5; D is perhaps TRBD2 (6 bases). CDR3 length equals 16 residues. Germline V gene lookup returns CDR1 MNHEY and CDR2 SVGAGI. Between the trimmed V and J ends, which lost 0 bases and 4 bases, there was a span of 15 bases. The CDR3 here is CASSYSGGAPGETQYF. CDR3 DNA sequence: TGTGCCAGCAGTTACTCGGGCGGGGCTCCTGGAGAGACCCAGTACTTC.

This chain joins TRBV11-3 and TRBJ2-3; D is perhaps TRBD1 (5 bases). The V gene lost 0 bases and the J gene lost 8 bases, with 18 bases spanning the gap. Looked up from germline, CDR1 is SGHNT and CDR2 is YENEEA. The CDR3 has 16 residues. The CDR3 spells CASSLEDTRTVCTQYF. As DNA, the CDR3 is TGTGCCAGCAGCTTAGAGGACACGCGTACGGTTTGTACGCAGTATTTT.

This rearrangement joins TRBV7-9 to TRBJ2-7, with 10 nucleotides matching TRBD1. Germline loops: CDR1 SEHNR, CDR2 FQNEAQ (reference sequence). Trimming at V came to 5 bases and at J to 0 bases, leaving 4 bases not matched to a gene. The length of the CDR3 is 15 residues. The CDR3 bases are TGTGCCAGCAGCGGAAGGACAGGGGGCTCCTACGAGCAGTACTTC. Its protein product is CASSGRTGGSYEQYF.

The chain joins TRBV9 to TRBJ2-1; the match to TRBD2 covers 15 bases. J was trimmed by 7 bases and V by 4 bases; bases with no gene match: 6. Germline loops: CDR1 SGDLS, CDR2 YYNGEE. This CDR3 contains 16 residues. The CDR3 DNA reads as TGTGCCAGCAGCTTATCCGGGACTAGCGGGAGGAATGAGCAGTTCTTC. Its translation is CASSLSGTSGRNEQFF.

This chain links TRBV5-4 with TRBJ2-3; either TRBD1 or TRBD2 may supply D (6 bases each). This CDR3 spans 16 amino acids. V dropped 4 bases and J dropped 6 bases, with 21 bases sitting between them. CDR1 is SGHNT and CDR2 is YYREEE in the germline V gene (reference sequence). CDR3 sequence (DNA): TGTGCCAGCAGCCCGCGTGCTAGCAGGGGACTTGATACGCAGTATTTT. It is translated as CASSPRASRGLDTQYF.

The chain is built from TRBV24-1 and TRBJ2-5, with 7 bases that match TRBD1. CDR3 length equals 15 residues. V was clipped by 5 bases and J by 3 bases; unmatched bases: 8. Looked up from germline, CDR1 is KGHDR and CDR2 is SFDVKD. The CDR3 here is CATSASFTGEETQYF. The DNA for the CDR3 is TGTGCCACCAGTGCCAGCTTTACAGGGGAAGAGACCCAGTACTTC.

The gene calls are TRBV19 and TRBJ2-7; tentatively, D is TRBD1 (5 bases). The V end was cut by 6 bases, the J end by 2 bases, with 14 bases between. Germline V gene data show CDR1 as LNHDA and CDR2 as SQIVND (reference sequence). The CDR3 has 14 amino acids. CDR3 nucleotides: TGTGCCAGTAGCAACTTGGACAATCCCTACGAGCAGTACTTC. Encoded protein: CASSNLDNPYEQYF. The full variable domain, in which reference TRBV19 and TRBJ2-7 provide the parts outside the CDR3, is DGGITQSPKYLFRKEGQNVTLSCEQNLNHDAMYWYRQDPGQGLRLIYYSQIVNDFQKGDIAEGYSVSREKKESFPLTVTSAQKNPTAFYLCASSNLDNPYEQYFGPGTRLTVT.

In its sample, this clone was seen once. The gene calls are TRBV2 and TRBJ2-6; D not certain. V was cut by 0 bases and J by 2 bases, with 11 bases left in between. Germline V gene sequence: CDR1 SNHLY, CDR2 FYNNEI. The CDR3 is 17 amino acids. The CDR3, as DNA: TGTGCCAGCAGTGAAGCGCGGCAGGTAGCTGGGGCCAACGTCCTGACTTTC. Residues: CASSEARQVAGANVLTF.

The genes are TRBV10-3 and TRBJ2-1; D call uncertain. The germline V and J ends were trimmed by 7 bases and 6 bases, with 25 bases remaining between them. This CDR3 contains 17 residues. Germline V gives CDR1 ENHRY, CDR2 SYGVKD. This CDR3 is CAITRTLFQESGNEQFF. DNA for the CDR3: TGTGCCATCACCAGGACCCTCTTTCAGGAGTCGGGCAATGAGCAGTTCTTC.

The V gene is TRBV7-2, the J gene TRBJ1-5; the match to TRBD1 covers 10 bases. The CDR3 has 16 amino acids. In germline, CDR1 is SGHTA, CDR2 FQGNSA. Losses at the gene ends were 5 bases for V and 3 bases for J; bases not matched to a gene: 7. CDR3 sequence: CASSPGGQGDNQPQHF. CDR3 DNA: TGTGCCAGCAGCCCAGGCGGACAGGGGGACAATCAGCCCCAGCATTTT.

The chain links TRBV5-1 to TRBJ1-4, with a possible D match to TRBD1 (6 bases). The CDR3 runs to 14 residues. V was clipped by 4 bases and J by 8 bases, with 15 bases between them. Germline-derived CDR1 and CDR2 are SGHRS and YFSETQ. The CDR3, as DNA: TGCGCCAGCAGCAGGCGGACAGCCGGGGAAAAACTGTTTTTT. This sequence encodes CASSRRTAGEKLFF. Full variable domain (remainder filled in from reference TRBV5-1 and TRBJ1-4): KAGVTQTPRYLIKTRGQQVTLSCSPISGHRSVSWYQQTPGQGLQFLFEYFSETQRNKGNFPGRFSGRQFSNSRSEMNVSTLELGDSALYLCASSRRTAGEKLFFGSGTQLSVL.

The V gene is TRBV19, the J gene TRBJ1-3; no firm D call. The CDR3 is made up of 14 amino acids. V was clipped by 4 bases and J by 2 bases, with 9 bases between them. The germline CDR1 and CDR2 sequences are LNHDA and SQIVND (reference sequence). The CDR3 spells CASSTPETGNTIYF. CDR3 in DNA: TGTGCCAGTAGTACCCCGGAGACTGGAAACACCATATATTTT. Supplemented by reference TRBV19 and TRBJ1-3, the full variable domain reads DGGITQSPKYLFRKEGQNVTLSCEQNLNHDAMYWYRQDPGQGLRLIYYSQIVNDFQKGDIAEGYSVSREKKESFPLTVTSAQKNPTAFYLCASSTPETGNTIYFGEGSWLTVV.

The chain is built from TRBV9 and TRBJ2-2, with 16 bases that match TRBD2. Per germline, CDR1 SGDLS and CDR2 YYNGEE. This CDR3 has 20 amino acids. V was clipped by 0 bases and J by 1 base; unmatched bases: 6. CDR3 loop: CASSVDPGLAGGVNTGELFF. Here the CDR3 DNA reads TGTGCCAGCAGCGTAGACCCGGGACTAGCGGGAGGGGTGAACACCGGGGAGCTGTTTTTT.

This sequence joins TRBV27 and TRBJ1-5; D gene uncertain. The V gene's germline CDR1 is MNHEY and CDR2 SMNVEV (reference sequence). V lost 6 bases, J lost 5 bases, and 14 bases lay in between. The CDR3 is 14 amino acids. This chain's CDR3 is CASSPDSSDQPQHF. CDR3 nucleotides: TGTGCCAGCAGCCCCGACTCGTCTGATCAGCCCCAGCATTTT.

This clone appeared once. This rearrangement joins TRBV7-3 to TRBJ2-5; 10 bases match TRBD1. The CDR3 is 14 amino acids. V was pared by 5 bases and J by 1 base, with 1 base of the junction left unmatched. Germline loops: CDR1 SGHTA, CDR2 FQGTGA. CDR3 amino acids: CASSRTGGQETQYF. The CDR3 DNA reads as TGTGCCAGCAGCCGGACAGGGGGCCAAGAGACCCAGTACTTC.

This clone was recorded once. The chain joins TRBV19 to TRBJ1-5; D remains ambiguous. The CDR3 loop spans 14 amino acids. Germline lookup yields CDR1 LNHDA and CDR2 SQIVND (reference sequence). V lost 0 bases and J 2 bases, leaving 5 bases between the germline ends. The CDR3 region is CASSIEWGNQPQHF. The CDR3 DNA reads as TGTGCCAGTAGTATAGAATGGGGCAATCAGCCCCAGCATTTT.

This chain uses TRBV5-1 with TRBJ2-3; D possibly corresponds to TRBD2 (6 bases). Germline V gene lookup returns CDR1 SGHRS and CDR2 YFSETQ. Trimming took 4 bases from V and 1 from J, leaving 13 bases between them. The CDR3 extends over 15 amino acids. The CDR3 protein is CASSPGREGTDTQYF. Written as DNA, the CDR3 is TGCGCCAGCAGCCCGGGGCGGGAAGGCACAGATACGCAGTATTTT. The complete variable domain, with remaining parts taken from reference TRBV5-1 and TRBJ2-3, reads KAGVTQTPRYLIKTRGQQVTLSCSPISGHRSVSWYQQTPGQGLQFLFEYFSETQRNKGNFPGRFSGRQFSNSRSEMNVSTLELGDSALYLCASSPGREGTDTQYFGPGTRLTVL.

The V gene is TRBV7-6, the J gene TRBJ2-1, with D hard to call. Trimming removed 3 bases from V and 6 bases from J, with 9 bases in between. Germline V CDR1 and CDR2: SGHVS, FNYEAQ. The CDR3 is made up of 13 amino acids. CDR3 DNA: TGTGCCAGCAGCTTTGGTTCTCCCAATGAGCAGTTCTTC. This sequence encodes CASSFGSPNEQFF.

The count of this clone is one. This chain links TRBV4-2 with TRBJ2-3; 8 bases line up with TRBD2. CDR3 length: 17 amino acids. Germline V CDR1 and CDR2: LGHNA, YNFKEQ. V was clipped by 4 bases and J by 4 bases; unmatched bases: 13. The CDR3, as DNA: TGTGCCAGCAGCCCCGACCTGTCGGGAGGGCCCTCAGATACGCAGTATTTT. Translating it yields CASSPDLSGGPSDTQYF.

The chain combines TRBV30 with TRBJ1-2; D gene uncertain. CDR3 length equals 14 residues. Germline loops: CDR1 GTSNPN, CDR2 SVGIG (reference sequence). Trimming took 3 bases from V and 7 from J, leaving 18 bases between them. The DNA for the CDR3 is TGTGCCTGGAGCCATACTAACTATAGGTTTGGCTACACCTTC. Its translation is CAWSHTNYRFGYTF.

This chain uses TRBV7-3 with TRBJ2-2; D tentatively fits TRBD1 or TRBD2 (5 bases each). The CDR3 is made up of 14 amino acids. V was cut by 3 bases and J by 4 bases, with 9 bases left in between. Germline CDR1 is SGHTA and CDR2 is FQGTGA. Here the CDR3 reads CASSFSGGTGELFF. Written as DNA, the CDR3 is TGTGCCAGCAGCTTTAGTGGGGGCACCGGGGAGCTGTTTTTT.

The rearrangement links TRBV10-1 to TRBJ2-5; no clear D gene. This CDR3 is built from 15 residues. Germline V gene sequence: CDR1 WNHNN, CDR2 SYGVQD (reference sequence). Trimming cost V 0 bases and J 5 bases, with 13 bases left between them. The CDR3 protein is CASSESRGLSETQYF. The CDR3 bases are TGCGCCAGCAGTGAGTCGCGTGGCCTTTCGGAGACCCAGTACTTC.

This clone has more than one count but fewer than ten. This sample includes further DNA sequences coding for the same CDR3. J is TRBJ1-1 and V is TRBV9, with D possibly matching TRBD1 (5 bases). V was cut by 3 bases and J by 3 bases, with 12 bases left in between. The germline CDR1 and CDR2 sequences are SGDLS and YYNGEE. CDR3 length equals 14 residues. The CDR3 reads CASSALTGDTEAFF. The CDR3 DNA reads TGTGCCAGCAGCGCCCTCACAGGAGACACTGAAGCTTTCTTT.

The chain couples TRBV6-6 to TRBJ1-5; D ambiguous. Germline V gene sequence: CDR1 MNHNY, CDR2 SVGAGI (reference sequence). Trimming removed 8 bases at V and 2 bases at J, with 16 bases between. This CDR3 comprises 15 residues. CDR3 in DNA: TGTGCCAGCGTCGTTACCCGTATAGGCAATCAGCCCCAGCATTTT. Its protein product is CASVVTRIGNQPQHF.

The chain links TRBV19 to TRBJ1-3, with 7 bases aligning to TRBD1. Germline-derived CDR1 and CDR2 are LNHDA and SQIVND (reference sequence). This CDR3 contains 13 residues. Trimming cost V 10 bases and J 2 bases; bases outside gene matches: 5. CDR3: CATTRGPGNTIYF. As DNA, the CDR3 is TGTGCCACTACTAGGGGGCCTGGAAACACCATATATTTT.

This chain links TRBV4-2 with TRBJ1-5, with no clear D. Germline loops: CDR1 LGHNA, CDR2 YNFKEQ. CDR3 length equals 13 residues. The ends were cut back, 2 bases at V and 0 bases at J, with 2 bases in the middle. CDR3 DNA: TGTGCCAGCAGCCAAAATAGCAATCAGCCCCAGCATTTT. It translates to CASSQNSNQPQHF.

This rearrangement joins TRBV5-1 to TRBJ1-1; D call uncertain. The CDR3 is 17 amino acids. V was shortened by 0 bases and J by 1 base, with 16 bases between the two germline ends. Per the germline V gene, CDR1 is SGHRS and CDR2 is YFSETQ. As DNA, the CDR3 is TGCGCCAGCAGCTTGGGGGCGGGAGCCGATCAGAACACTGAAGCTTTCTTT. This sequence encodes CASSLGAGADQNTEAFF.

The CDR3 protein is CASSNLGTNEKLFF. CDR3 in DNA: TGTGCCAGCAGTAACTTAGGAACTAATGAAAAACTGTTTTTT. The rearrangement links TRBV6-5 to TRBJ1-4; D is uncertain. This CDR3 region has 14 residues. Trimming removed 5 bases at V and 1 base at J, with 8 bases between. Germline-derived CDR1 and CDR2 are MNHEY and SVGAGI.